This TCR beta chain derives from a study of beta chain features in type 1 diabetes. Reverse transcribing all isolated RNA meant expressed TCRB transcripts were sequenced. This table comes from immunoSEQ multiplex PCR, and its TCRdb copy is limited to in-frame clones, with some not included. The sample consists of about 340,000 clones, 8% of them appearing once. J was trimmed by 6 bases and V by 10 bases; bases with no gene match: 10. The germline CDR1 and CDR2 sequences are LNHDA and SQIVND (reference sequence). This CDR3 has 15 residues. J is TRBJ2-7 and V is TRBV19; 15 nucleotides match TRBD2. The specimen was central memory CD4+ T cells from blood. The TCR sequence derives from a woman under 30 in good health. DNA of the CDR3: TGTGCCACCGCGGGACTAGCGGGAGGCTTAGGCGAGCAGTACTTC. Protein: CATAGLAGGLGEQYF.